This TCR beta chain is from a study of blood T cell repertoires in COVID-19. At the level of the study: There were acute and convalescent COVID-19 samples, and they came from the United States, Italy and Spain. In each case, the material was cDNA or gDNA derived from T cells, B-cell-depleted T cells, or PBMCs.

This CDR3 spans 12 amino acids. Germline V CDR1 and CDR2: GTSNPN, SVGIG (reference sequence). Trimming left V 4 bases short and J 2 bases short, with 8 bases between. Original processing methods: Estimation of nucleated cell counts relied on the amplification of reference gene primers. Assay used: immunoSEQ multiplex PCR; TCRdb lists only in-frame clones, some missing. V and J calls and clone size are given by that table; D and trimming were obtained from the DNA. The sample consists of approximately 100,000 clones, roughly 92% of them appearing once. The source of this sequence is an older man with acute or convalescent COVID-19. The sequenced sample was peripheral blood. The rearrangement links TRBV30 to TRBJ1-1; the D gene is possibly TRBD1 (5 bases). In nucleotides, the CDR3 is TGTGCCTGGAACAGGCCTAACACTGAAGCTTTCTTT. Its protein product is CAWNRPNTEAFF.